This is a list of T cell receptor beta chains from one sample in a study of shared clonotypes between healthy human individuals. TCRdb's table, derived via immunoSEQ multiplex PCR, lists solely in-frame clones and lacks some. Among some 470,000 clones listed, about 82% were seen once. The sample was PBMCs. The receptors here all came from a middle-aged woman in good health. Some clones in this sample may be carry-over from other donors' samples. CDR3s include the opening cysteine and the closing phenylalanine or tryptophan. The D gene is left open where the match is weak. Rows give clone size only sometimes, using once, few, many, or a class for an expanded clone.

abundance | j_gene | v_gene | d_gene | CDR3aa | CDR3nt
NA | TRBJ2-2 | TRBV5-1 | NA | CASQTQFTGHTGELFF | TGCGCCAGCCAAACACAGTTTACAGGGCACACCGGGGAGCTGTTTTTT
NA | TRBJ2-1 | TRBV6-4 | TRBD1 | CASSRTGEANEQFF | TGTGCCAGCAGCCGGACAGGGGAGGCCAATGAGCAGTTCTTC
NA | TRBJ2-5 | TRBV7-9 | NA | CASSLTVQETQYF | TGTGCCAGCAGCTTAACGGTTCAAGAGACCCAGTACTTC
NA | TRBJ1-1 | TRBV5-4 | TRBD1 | CASSPDRAGNEAFF | TGTGCCAGCAGCCCGGACAGGGCGGGGAATGAAGCTTTCTTT
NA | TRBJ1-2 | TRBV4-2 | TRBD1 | CASSQVQGAHYGYTF | TGTGCCAGCAGCCAAGTGCAGGGGGCGCATTATGGCTACACCTTC
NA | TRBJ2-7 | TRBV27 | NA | CASSFREYNEQYF | TGTGCCAGCAGTTTCCGGGAGTACAACGAGCAGTACTTC
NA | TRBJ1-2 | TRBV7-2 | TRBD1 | CASSPGGQGYGYTF | TGTGCCAGCAGCCCAGGGGGACAGGGCTATGGCTACACCTTC
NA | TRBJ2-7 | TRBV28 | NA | CASSLSAQGLYF | TGTGCCAGCAGTTTGTCAGCTCAGGGTCTGTACTTC
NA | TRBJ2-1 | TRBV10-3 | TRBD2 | CAIRGTSGEQFF | TGTGCCATCAGGGGGACTAGTGGTGAGCAGTTCTTC
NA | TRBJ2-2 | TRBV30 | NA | CAWSVRGYGELFF | TGTGCCTGGAGTGTCAGGGGTTACGGGGAGCTGTTTTTT
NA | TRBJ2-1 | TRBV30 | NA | CAWSPPGDQYNEQFF | TGTGCCTGGAGTCCACCGGGGGACCAATACAATGAGCAGTTCTTC
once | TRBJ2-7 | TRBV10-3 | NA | CAISEYPGNEQYF | TGTGCCATCAGTGAGTACCCGGGGAACGAGCAGTACTTC
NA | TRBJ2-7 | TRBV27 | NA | CASSLDRRAEQYF | TGTGCCAGCAGTCTCGATAGGAGAGCCGAGCAGTACTTC
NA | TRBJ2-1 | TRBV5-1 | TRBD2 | CASSFLAGVGLYNEQFF | TGCGCCAGCAGCTTTCTAGCGGGAGTAGGCCTTTACAATGAGCAGTTCTTC
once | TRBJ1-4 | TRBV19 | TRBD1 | CASSTTGGSGNEKLFF | TGTGCCAGTAGTACGACAGGGGGCAGTGGTAATGAAAAACTGTTTTTT
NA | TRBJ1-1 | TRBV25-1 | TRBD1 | CASSRGPNTEAFF | TGTGCCAGCTCAAGGGGGCCGAACACTGAAGCTTTCTTT
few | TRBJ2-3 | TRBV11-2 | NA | CASTEAFLRTDTQYF | TGTGCCAGCACCGAAGCCTTCCTCCGCACAGATACGCAGTATTTT
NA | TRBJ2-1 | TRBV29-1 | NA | CSVPKLSEQFF | TGCAGCGTCCCGAAGCTCAGCGAGCAGTTCTTC
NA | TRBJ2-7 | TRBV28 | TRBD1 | CASSFPGGINEQYF | TGTGCCAGCAGTTTCCCAGGGGGAATAAATGAGCAGTACTTC
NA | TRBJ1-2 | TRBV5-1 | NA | CASSYDSHYGYTF | TGCGCCAGCAGCTACGACAGCCACTATGGCTACACCTTC
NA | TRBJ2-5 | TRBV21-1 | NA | CASSTRRVKETQYF | TGTGCCAGCAGCACCCGCCGGGTTAAAGAGACCCAGTACTTC
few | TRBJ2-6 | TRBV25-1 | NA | CASSEQGANVLTF | TGTGCCAGCAGTGAGCAGGGGGCCAACGTCCTGACTTTC
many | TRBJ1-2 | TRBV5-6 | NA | CASSLVTAMGYTF | TGTGCCAGCAGCTTGGTAACGGCCATGGGCTACACCTTC
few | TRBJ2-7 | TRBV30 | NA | CAWSEGSTTYEQYF | TGTGCCTGGAGTGAGGGGTCAACCACCTACGAGCAGTACTTC
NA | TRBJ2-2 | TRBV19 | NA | CASSQGRVANTGELFF | TGTGCCAGTAGCCAAGGACGGGTAGCGAACACCGGGGAGCTGTTTTTT
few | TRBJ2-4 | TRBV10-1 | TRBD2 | CASSGPVAGEGEDIQYF | TGCGCCAGCAGTGGACCCGTAGCGGGAGAGGGGGAGGACATTCAGTACTTC
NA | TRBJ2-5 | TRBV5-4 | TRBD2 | CASSRAVGGRSQETQYF | TGTGCCAGCAGCAGGGCCGTTGGCGGGAGAAGCCAAGAGACCCAGTACTTC
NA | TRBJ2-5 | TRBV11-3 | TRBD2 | CASSPTAGETQYF | TGTGCCAGCAGCCCGACAGCGGGGGAGACCCAGTACTTC
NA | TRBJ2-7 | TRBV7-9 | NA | CASSQGLSGLRAEQYF | TGCGCCAGCAGCCAGGGATTATCGGGACTCCGGGCCGAGCAGTACTTC
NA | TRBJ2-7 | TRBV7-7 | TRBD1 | CASSFLRGRPPYEQYF | TGTGCTAGCAGCTTCCTCAGGGGGCGACCCCCCTACGAGCAGTACTTC
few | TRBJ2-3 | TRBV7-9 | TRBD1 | CASSRQGARDTQYF | TGTGCCAGCAGCCGACAGGGGGCGAGGGATACGCAGTATTTT
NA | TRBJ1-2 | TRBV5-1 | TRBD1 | CASSQGTGIRNGYTF | TGCGCCAGCAGCCAAGGGACAGGGATAAGGAATGGCTACACCTTC
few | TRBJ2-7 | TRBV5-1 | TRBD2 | CASSLSSGAYEQYF | TGCGCCAGCAGCTTGTCCAGCGGGGCCTACGAGCAGTACTTC
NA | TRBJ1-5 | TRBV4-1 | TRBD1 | CASSPETGSNQPQHF | TGCGCCAGCAGCCCGGAGACAGGGAGCAATCAGCCCCAGCATTTT
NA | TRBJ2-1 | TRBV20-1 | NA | CSARAINEQFF | TGCAGTGCTAGAGCGATAAATGAGCAGTTCTTC
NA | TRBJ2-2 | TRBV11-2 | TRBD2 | CASSFLTSGSTGELFF | TGTGCCAGCAGCTTCCTAACTAGCGGGAGCACCGGGGAGCTGTTTTTT
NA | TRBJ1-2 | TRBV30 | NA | CAWRVTGILFNYGYTF | TGTGCCTGGAGGGTGACAGGCATCCTTTTTAACTATGGCTACACCTTC
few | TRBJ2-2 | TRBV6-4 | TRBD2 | CASSDACPTSDPNTGELFF | TGTGCCAGCAGTGACGCTTGCCCGACTAGCGACCCGAACACCGGGGAGCTGTTTTTT
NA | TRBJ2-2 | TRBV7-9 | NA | CASSLLGSTGELFF | TGTGCCAGCAGCTTATTGGGCAGCACCGGGGAGCTGTTTTTT
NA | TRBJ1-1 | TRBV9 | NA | CASTSGAENTEAFF | TGTGCCAGCACATCCGGGGCGGAGAACACTGAAGCTTTCTTT
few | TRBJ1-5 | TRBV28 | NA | CASSSPSERRQSYQPQHF | TGTGCCAGCAGTTCACCCTCGGAGAGGCGGCAGTCGTATCAGCCCCAGCATTTT
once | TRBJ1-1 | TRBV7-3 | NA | CASSLNVNTEAFF | TGTGCCAGCAGCTTGAACGTGAACACTGAAGCTTTCTTT
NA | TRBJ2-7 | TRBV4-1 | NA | CASSQQVERVSYEQYF | TGCGCCAGCAGCCAACAGGTGGAAAGGGTCTCCTACGAGCAGTACTTC
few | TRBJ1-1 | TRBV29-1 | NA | CSVVVREAFF | TGCAGCGTTGTAGTCCGAGAAGCTTTCTTT
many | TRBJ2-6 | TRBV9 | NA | CASSEPSGANVLTF | TGTGCCAGCAGTGAGCCCTCTGGGGCCAACGTCCTGACTTTC
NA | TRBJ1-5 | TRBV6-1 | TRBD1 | CASSAGTGVSGASGQPQHF | TGTGCCAGCAGTGCCGGGACAGGGGTATCTGGGGCCTCAGGGCAGCCCCAGCATTTT
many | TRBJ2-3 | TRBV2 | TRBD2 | CASSDRTSVTDTQYF | TGTGCCAGCAGTGATAGGACTAGCGTAACAGATACGCAGTATTTT
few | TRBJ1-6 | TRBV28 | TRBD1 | CASGTGVSPLHF | TGTGCCAGCGGGACAGGGGTTTCACCCCTCCACTTT
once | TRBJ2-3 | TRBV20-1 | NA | CSASKSDTQYF | TGCAGTGCTAGTAAGTCGGATACGCAGTATTTT
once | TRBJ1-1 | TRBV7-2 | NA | CASGGQRNTEAFF | TGTGCCAGCGGTGGACAGAGAAACACTGAAGCTTTCTTT
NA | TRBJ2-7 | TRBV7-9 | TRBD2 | CASSPIAGGVTYEQYF | TGTGCCAGCAGCCCAATAGCGGGAGGAGTTACCTACGAGCAGTACTTC
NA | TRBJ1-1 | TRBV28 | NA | CASSTRGLTGSTEAFF | TGTGCCAGCAGTACGCGGGGCCTTACCGGGAGCACTGAAGCTTTCTTT
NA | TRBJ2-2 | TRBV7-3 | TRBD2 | CASSLGLGEARTGELFF | TGTGCCAGCAGCTTAGGACTAGGGGAGGCGAGGACCGGGGAGCTGTTTTTT
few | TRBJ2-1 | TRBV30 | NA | CAWSEYNEQFF | TGTGCCTGGAGTGAGTACAATGAGCAGTTCTTC
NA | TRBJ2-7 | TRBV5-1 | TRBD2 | CASSPGLAGVAYEQYF | TGCGCCAGCAGCCCCGGACTAGCGGGCGTCGCCTACGAGCAGTACTTC